This T cell receptor (beta chain) was retrieved from a study of T cells after yellow fever vaccination. Making TCR cDNA involved 5'RACE template switching, which added UMIs and a universal primer site. MiXCR, applied by TCRdb to the 5' RACE reads, yields one record per CDR3 protein. There are some 260,000 distinct CDR3 sequences in the sample; roughly 5% occur only once, and around 3.5% lies in the top ten. At least ten counts were recorded for this clonotype. Its target is not known. Overall study findings and caveats: In FACS-sorted repertoires, abundant clonotypes from the bulk population could appear as contaminants. Weaker, the secondary response had a peak occurring faster, on day 5 versus 15.

The ends lost 10 bases at V and 0 bases at J; junction bases unmatched: 5. The CDR3 is made up of 13 amino acids. Germline loops: CDR1 ENHRY, CDR2 SYGVKD. The receptor's source is a man between 18 and 35 years old who received the YFV17D yellow fever vaccine. The chain joins TRBV10-3 to TRBJ1-1; 7 bases fit TRBD1. The material sequenced was CD4+ T cells sorted from PBMCs, taken on the day of the yellow fever booster vaccination. The CDR3 DNA reads as TGTGCCACTGCGGGACAGATGAACACTGAAGCTTTCTTT. Its translation is CATAGQMNTEAFF.